Included here is one TCR beta chain sequence, with context. There are a few counts of this clone. No cognate antigen has been identified for it. Qualities for individual bases were not recorded, and no much larger clone is one base off. This sample is drawn from a study of OX40 agonist ivuxolimab in advanced cancers. In the study overall: Ivuxolimab was an agonistic, fully human IgG2 monoclonal antibody directed against OX40 (CD134), a costimulatory receptor. Intravenous ivuxolimab was administered to patients every 2 weeks at six dose levels: 0.01, 0.1, 0.3, 1.5, 3 and 10 mg/kg. Among the roughly 50 dose-escalation patients, some 19 had hepatocellular carcinoma, around 15 melanoma, 9 renal cell carcinoma and 9 head and neck cancer. In the dose-escalation cohort, around four fifths of patients were male, and the mean age was approximately 64 years, with a range of about 23 to 90. Patients were allowed to have had prior anti-PD-1, anti-PD-L1 or anti-CTLA-4 therapy, and 40% to 45% of the dose-escalation patients had previously received checkpoint inhibitors. Three dose-escalation patients achieved partial responses, one with hepatocellular carcinoma and two with cutaneous melanoma. The purpose of peripheral TCRbeta sequencing was to test whether ivuxolimab changed TCR sequence diversity and led to clonal T-cell expansion. The monotherapy dose-escalation portion (N of about 50 patients) of the phase I ivuxolimab trial is reported in the paper.

Study-wide conclusions, independent of this receptor: At doses from 0.1 to 3.0 mg/kg, clonal expansion was seen in both CD4+ and CD8+ blood T cells between baseline and week 6. Low levels of normalized T-cell clonal expansion were also seen in some nonresponding patients. On average, CD8+ T cells showed more expanded clones than CD4+ T cells after ivuxolimab. Partial responders in the 0.1-3.0 mg/kg groups had among the lowest normalized peripheral clonal expansion, especially among CD8+ T cells. Antigen specificity was not determined for the clonally expanded peripheral T cells.

To sequence the TCRbeta CDR3 region, genomic DNA was isolated from the sorted cells. The immunoSEQ Assay was used to sequence the TCRbeta CDR3 regions. The immuneACCESS repertoire file appears here via TCRdb, limited to in-frame rearrangements. These files lack a portion of the clones; in checked studies, under half of the deficit traces to unresolved V genes, and the cause of the others is not known. Across this sample there are about 67,000 clones, with 75% to 85% seen only once. The top ten constitute around 8% of the sample. Taken from cysteine to phenylalanine, the CDR3 has 15 residues. CDR3 DNA is the only sequence kept; it has 45 bases, read in frame from the first base. V is shortened by 3 bases, J by 5 bases, and the region joining them spans 16 bases. From a lookup of the germline V gene, CDR1 and CDR2 are KGHSH and LQKENI. The trial excluded patients who had a history of autoimmune disease or were on systemic immunosuppression. Peripheral blood for TCR sequencing was collected from all dose cohorts at baseline, on cycle 4 day 1, and on cycle 7 day 1. Samples were obtained from an open-label, multicenter, first-in-human phase I dose-escalation trial of ivuxolimab. Adults with locally advanced or metastatic melanoma, renal cell, hepatocellular, or head and neck squamous cell carcinoma were enrolled in the trial. Before TCR sequencing, CD4+ T cells and CD8+ T cells from peripheral blood were sorted into separate populations.

The sequence derives from an adult with an advanced solid tumor such as melanoma, head and neck, liver or kidney cancer. The source material was CD4+ or CD8+ T cells sorted from blood, sampled in a trial of the OX40 agonist ivuxolimab. The chain is encoded by TRBV18 joined to TRBJ1-1; no D segment can be confidently identified. The sequence in DNA is TGTGCCAGCTCACCGAAAGTGGATTTCAGGACTGAAGCTTTCTTT. Translated, this is CASSPKVDFRTEAFF.